This T cell receptor beta chain was sequenced for a study of T-cell reconstitution after alpha-beta-depleted transplantation in children (TCRdb year 2016). Broadly, across the study: T-cell immune reconstitution after TCRalphabeta/CD19-depleted allogeneic hematopoietic cell transplantation in children was quantitatively tracked in the study by means of TCR repertoire profiling.

Library preparation used PCR. The sample was run on an Illumina HiSeq 2500. TCR libraries were prepared with molecular barcoding, using unique molecular identifiers to normalize TCRbeta repertoire quantification. TCRdb reran the public reads through fastp at Q25 and MiXCR, keeping productive beta chains. Rows are unified per CDR3 protein, each entry keeping the most common DNA and genes. The sample contains 700,000 to 850,000 distinct CDR3 sequences, approximately 15% of them found a single time. About 4.6% of the sample is in the top ten clones. Overall results and qualifications from the work: Over subsequent months, a decline in hyperexpanded clone frequencies was noted, and after one year, T-cell counts and TCRbeta diversity were mostly ascribed to newly produced T cells. About two months after transplant, the apparently early recovery of alphabetaT-cell counts reportedly depended on just several hundred clones that had expanded rapidly and came from non-depleted graft cells. In some patients, high TCRbeta diversity at day 60 was attributed to recipient T cells and intrathymic progenitors that had survived conditioning.

For CDR1 and CDR2, the germline V gene lists SNHLY and FYNNEI. The CDR3 holds 15 amino acids from the cysteine to the phenylalanine. CDR3 DNA only is kept here, 45 bases in frame from base 1. V and J are trimmed by 3 bases and 0 bases, and the gene matches miss 2 bases of the junction. This clonotype was recorded at least ten times. No antigen is known for it. Base quality data are lacking; no much larger clone is found one base away. Read against the paper, the sample's treatment or condition label means: allogeneic hematopoietic cell transplantation with graft depleted of TCRalphabeta T cells and CD19 B cells. The transplant recipients were children given TCRalphabeta/CD19-depleted allogeneic hematopoietic cell grafts.

The specimen was PBMCs, mostly from graft donor cells, collected 360 days after TCRalphabeta/CD19-depleted stem cell transplant. The rearranged chain carries TRBV2 and TRBJ1-5, with TRBD1 matching 7 junction bases. The origin of this receptor is a male patient between 5 and 17 years old who had a stem cell transplant for acute lymphoblastic leukemia, so the T cells may come from the graft donor. The bases are TGTGCCAGCAGTGATGGGACAGTTAGCAATCAGCCCCAGCATTTT. Its amino acids are CASSDGTVSNQPQHF.